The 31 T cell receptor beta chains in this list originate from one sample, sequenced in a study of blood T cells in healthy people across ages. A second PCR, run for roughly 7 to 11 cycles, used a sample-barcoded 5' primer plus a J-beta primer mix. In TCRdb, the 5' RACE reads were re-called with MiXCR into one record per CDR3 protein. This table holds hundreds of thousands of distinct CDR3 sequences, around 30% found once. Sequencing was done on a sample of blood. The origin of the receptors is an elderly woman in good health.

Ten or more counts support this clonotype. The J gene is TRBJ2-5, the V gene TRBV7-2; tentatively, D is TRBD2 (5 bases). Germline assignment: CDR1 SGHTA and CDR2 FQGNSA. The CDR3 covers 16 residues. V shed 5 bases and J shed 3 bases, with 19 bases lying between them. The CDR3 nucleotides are TGTGCCAGCAGCCCCAATTTGAACGGGGATAAAGAGACCCAGTACTTC. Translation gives CASSPNLNGDKETQYF.

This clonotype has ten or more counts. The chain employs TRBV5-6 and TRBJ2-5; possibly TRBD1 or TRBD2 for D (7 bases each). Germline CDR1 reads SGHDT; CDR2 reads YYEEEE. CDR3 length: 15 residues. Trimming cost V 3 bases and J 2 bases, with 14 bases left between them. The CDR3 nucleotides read TGTGCCAGCAGCTGGGAGGGACAGCCTCAAGAGACCCAGTACTTC. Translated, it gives CASSWEGQPQETQYF.

The CDR3 loop reads CASRGAGSSYNEQYF. Written as DNA, the CDR3 is TGTGCCAGCAGAGGGGCAGGAAGCTCCTACAATGAGCAGTACTTC. This sequence joins TRBV27 and TRBJ2-1, with D perhaps TRBD1 (5 bases). The J call is uncertain, as TRBJ2-7 better fits the DNA end. CDR3 length: 15 residues. Per the germline V gene, CDR1 is MNHEY and CDR2 is SMNVEV (reference sequence).

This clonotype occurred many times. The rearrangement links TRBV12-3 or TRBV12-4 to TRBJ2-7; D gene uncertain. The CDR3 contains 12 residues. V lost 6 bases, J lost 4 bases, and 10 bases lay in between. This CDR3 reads CASSVGVYEQYF. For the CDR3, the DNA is TGTGCCAGCAGCGTTGGAGTTTACGAGCAGTACTTC.

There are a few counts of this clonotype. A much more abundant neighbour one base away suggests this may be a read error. DNA of the CDR3: TGTGCCGCCAGGCCTGGAGGGGGCGAGCAGTACTTC. Protein product: CAARPGGGEQYF. The rearrangement joins TRBV15 to TRBJ2-5; D possibly matches TRBD1 or TRBD2 (6 bases each). The J call may be faulty, since TRBJ2-7 better matches the DNA end. The CDR3 has 12 amino acids. Germline CDR1 reads LNHNV; CDR2 reads YYDKDF (reference sequence).

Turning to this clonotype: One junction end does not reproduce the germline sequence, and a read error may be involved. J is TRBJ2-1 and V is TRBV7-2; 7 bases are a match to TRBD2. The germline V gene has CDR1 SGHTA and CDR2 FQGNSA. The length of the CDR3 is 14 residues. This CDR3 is CAGRAGDRGGEQFF. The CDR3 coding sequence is TGTGCCGGCAGGGCGGGGGACCGCGGAGGTGAGCAGTTCTTC.

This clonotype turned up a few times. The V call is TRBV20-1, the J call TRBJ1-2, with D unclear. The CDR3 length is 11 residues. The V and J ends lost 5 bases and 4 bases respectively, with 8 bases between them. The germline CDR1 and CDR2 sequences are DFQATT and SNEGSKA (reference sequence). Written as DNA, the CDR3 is TGCAGTGCTGGGGAGAGCTATGGCTACACCTTC. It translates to CSAGESYGYTF.

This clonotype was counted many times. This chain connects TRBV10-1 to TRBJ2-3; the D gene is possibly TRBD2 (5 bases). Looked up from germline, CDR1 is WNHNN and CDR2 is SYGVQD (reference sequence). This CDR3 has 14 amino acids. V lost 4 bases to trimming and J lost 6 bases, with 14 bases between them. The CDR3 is CASSGPGIADTQYF. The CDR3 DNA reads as TGCGCCAGCAGTGGTCCGGGCATAGCGGATACGCAGTATTTT.

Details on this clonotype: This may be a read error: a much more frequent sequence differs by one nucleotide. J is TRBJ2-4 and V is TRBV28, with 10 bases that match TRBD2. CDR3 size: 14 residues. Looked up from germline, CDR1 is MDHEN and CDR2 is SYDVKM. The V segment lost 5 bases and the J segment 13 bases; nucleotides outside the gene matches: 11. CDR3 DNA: TGTGCCAGCAGTACAGCGGGGGGGAAGAATGAGCAGTACTTC. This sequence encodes CASSTAGGKNEQYF.

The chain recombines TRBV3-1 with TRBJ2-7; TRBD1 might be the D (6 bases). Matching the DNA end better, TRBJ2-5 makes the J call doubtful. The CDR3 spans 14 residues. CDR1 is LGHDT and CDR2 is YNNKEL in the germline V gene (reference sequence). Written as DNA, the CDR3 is TGTGCCAGCAGCCTAAACAGGGCCCGGGAGACCCAGTACTTC. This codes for CASSLNRARETQYF.

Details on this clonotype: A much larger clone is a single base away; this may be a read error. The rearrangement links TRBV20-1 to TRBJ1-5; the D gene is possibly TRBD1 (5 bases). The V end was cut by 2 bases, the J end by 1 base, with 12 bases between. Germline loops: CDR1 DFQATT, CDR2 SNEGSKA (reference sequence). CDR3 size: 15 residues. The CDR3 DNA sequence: TGCAGTGCTAGACTCCGGGACGGAAGCAATCAGCCCCAGCATTTT. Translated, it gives CSARLRDGSNQPQHF.

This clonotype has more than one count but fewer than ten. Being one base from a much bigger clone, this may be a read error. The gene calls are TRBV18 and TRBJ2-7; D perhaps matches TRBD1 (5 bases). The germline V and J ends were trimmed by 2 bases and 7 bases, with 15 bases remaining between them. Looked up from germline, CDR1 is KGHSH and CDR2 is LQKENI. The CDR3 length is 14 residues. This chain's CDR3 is CASSPWGGYNEQYF. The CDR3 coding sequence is TGTGCCAGCTCACCATGGGGCGGATACAATGAGCAGTACTTC.

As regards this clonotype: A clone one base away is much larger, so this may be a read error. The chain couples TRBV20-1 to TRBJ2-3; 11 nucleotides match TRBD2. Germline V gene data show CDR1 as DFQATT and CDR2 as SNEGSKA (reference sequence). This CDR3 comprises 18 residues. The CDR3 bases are TGCAGTGCCTCAAACGTCCTAGCGGGGGGCCGATCCACAGATACGCGGTATTTT. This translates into CSASNVLAGGRSTDTRYF.

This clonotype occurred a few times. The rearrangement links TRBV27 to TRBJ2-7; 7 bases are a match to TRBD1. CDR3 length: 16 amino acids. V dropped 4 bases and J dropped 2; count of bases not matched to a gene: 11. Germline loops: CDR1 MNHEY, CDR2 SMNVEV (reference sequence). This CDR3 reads CASSSRATGNPYEQYF. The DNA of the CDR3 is TGTGCCAGCAGTTCCCGGGCGACAGGGAACCCCTACGAGCAGTACTTC.

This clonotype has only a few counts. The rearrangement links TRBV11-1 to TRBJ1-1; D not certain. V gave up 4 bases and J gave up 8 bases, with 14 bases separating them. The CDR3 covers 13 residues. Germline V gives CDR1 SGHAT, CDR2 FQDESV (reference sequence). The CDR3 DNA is TGTGCCAGCAGCTCGGGTGGACGGCCGGAAGCTTTCTTT. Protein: CASSSGGRPEAFF.

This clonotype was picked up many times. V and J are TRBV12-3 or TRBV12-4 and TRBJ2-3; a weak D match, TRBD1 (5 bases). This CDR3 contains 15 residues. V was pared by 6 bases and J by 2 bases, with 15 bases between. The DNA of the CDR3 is TGTGCCAGCAGGATCAACAGGAACCCCACAGATACGCAGTATTTT. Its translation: CASRINRNPTDTQYF.

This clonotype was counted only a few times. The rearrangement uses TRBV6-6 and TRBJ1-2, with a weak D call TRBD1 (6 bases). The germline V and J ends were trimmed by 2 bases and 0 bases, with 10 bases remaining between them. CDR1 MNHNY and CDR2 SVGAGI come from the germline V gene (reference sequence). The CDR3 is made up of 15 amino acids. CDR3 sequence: CASSYRTDSNYGYTF. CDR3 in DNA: TGTGCCAGCAGTTACAGGACAGACTCTAACTATGGCTACACCTTC.

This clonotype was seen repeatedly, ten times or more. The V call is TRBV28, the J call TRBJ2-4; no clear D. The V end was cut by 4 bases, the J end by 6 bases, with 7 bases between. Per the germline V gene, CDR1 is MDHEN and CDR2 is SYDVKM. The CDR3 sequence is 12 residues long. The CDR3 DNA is TGTGCCAGCAGTTCGGTGGGAAACATTCAGTACTTC. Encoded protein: CASSSVGNIQYF.

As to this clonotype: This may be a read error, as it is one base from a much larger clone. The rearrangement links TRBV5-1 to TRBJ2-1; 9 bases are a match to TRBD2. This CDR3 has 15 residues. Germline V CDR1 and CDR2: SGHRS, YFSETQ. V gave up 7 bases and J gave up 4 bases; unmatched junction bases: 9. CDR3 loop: CASGPQRGAYNEQFF. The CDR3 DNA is TGCGCCAGCGGCCCGCAGCGGGGGGCTTACAATGAGCAGTTCTTC.

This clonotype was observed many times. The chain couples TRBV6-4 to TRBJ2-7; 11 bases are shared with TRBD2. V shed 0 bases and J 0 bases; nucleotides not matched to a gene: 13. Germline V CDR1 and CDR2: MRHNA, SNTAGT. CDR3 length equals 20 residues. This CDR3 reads CASSDSIILAGARGSYEQYF. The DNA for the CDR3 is TGTGCCAGCAGTGACTCGATAATACTAGCGGGGGCTCGGGGCTCCTACGAGCAGTACTTC.

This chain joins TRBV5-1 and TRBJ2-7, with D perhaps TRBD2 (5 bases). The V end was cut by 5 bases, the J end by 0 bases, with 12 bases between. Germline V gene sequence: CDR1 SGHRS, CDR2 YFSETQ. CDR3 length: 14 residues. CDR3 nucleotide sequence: TGCGCCAGCAGTATTAATGCGGGCTCCTACGAGCAGTACTTC. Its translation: CASSINAGSYEQYF. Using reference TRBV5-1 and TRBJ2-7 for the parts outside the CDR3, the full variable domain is KAGVTQTPRYLIKTRGQQVTLSCSPISGHRSVSWYQQTPGQGLQFLFEYFSETQRNKGNFPGRFSGRQFSNSRSEMNVSTLELGDSALYLCASSINAGSYEQYFGPGTRLTVT.

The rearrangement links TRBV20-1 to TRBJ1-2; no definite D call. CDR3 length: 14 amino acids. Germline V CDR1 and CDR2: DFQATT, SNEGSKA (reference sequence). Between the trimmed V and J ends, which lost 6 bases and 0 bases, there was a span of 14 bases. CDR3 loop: CSAALGSANYGYTF. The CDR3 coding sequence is TGCAGTGCCGCGCTGGGGTCAGCTAACTATGGCTACACCTTC.

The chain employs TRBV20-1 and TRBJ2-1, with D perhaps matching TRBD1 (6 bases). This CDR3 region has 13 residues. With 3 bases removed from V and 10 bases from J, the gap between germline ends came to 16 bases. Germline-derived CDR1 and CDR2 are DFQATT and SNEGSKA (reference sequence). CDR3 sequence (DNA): TGCAGTGCTAGCGGACAGTCCCTTGGGGAGCAGTTCTTC. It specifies CSASGQSLGEQFF.

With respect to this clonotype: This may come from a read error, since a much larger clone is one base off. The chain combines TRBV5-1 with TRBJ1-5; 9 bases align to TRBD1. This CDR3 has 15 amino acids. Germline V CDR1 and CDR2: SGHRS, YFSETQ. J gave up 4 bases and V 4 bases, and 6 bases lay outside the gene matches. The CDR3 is CASSRGTGLNQPQHF. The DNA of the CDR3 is TGCGCCAGCAGCCGCGGGACAGGGTTAAATCAGCCCCAGCATTTT.

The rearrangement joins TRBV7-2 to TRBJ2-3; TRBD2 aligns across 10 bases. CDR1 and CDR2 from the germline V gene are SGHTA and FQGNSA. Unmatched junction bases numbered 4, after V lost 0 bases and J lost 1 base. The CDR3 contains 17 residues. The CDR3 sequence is CASSLADSGGGTDTQYF. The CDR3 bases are TGTGCCAGCAGCTTAGCGGACAGCGGGGGGGGCACAGATACGCAGTATTTT. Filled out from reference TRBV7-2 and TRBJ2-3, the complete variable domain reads GAGVSQSPSNKVTEKGKDVELRCDPISGHTALYWYRQSLGQGLEFLIYFQGNSAPDKSGLPSDRFSAERTGGSVSTLTIQRTQQEDSAVYLCASSLADSGGGTDTQYFGPGTRLTVL.

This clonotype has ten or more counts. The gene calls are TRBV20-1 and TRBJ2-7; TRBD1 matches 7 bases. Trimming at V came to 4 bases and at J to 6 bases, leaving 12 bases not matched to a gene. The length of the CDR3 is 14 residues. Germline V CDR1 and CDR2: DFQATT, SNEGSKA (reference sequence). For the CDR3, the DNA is TGCAGTGCTATCTTCGACAGGGTTATTGCCGAGCAGTACTTC. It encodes CSAIFDRVIAEQYF.

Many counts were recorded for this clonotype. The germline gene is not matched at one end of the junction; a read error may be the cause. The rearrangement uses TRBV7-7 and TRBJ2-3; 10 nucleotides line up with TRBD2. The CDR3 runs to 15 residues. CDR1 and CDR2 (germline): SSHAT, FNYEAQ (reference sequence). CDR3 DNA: TGTGCTAGCAGCCGAGTTAGCGGGGGGACGGATACGCAGTATTTT. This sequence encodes CASSRVSGGTDTQYF.

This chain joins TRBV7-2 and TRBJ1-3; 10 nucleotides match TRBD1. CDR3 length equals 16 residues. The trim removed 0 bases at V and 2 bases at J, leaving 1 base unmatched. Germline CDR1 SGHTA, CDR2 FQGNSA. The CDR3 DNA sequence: TGTGCCAGCAGCTTAGCGACAGGGGGCACTGGAAACACCATATATTTT. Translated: CASSLATGGTGNTIYF.

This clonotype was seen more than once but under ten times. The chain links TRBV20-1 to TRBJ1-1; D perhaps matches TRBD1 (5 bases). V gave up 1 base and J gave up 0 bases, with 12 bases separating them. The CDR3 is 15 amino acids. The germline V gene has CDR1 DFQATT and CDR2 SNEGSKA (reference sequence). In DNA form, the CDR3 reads TGCAGTGCTAGAGGGGAATGGGGGATGAACACTGAAGCTTTCTTT. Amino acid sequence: CSARGEWGMNTEAFF.

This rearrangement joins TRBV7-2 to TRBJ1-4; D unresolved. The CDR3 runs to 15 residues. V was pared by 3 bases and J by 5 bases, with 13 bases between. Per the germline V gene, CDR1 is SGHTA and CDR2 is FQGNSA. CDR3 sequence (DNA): TGTGCCAGCAGCTTGAGAAACCGACGGAATGAAAAACTGTTTTTT. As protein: CASSLRNRRNEKLFF. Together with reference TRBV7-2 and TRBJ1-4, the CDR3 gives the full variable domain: GAGVSQSPSNKVTEKGKDVELRCDPISGHTALYWYRQSLGQGLEFLIYFQGNSAPDKSGLPSDRFSAERTGGSVSTLTIQRTQQEDSAVYLCASSLRNRRNEKLFFGSGTQLSVL.

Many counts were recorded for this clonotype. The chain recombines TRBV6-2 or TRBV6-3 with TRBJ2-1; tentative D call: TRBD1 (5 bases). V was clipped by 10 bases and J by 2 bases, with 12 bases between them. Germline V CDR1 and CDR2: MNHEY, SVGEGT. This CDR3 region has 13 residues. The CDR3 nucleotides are TGTGCCATAAAAGGGGCTCCCTACAATGAGCAGTTCTTC. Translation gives CAIKGAPYNEQFF.